A selection of T cell receptor beta chains follows, all from one sample in a study of T-cell memory formation after mild COVID-19. TCRdb redid the calling of the 5' RACE reads with MiXCR, one entry per CDR3 protein. This table has roughly 110,000 distinct CDR3 sequences, over 15% appearing once. The sample taken for sequencing was PBMCs or a T cell subset sorted from them (not recorded which). The receptors were sampled from an adult woman who had mild COVID-19 (a few samples of this study predate the infection). Cell type and time point are not known. The CDR3 runs from the conserved cysteine through the conserved F or W. D genes are given only for firm matches. Clone size appears in some rows only: once, few, many, or a class for an expanded clone.

>.|.|TRBJ2-1|TRBV9
TGTGCCAGCAGCGTAGAGGACAACTACAATGAGCAGTTCTTC
CASSVEDNYNEQFF
>few|.|TRBJ2-3|TRBV9
TGTGCCAGCAGCGTAGGTTGGACAGATACGCAGTATTTT
CASSVGWTDTQYF
>few|.|TRBJ1-5|TRBV24-1
TGTGCCACCAGTGATCGCGCCCGGGGGCTCAATCAGCCCCAGCATTTT
CATSDRARGLNQPQHF
>.|.|TRBJ1-1|TRBV5-4
TGTGCCAGCAGCTTTAAGAGGATAACTCCCTGGGACACTGAAGCTTTCTTT
CASSFKRITPWDTEAFF
>.|.|TRBJ1-3|TRBV9
TGTGCCAGCAGCGTAGGTCGGGACGGTTACTCTGGAAACACCATATATTTT
CASSVGRDGYSGNTIYF
>few|.|TRBJ2-7|TRBV7-9
TGTGCCTCTGCTACGGTCTCCTACGAGCAGTACTTC
CASATVSYEQYF
>few|TRBD2|TRBJ2-4|TRBV6-2/TRBV6-3
TGTGCCAGCAGTTACGGGCGGGAGGGCCAGTACTTC
CASSYGREGQYF
>.|.|TRBJ2-7|TRBV11-2
TGTGCCAGCAGCTTGGGGACTGGGGGGAGGCCTTCCTACGAGCAGTACTTC
CASSLGTGGRPSYEQYF
>.|.|TRBJ1-1|TRBV7-8
TGTGCCAGCGGAACCAACCAGCTCCGGACTGAAGCTTTCTTT
CASGTNQLRTEAFF
>few|.|TRBJ1-6|TRBV5-1
TGCGCCAGCAGCTTTGCAGGAGGAGGTTCACCCCTCCACTTT
CASSFAGGGSPLHF
>few|.|TRBJ2-7|TRBV7-9
TGTGCCAGCATGCCCGGCCTTTACTCCTACGAGCAGTACTTC
CASMPGLYSYEQYF
>few|.|TRBJ2-7|TRBV14
TGTGCCAGCAGCTGGGGACAATCCTACGAGCAGTACTTC
CASSWGQSYEQYF
>few|.|TRBJ1-3|TRBV30
TGTGCCTGGGGCCCCGGGACGGCTGGAAACACCATATATTTT
CAWGPGTAGNTIYF
>few|.|TRBJ2-7|TRBV4-1
TGCGCCAGCAGCCAAGTATGGGCGGACTCCTACGAGCAGTACTTC
CASSQVWADSYEQYF
>.|TRBD1|TRBJ2-7|TRBV6-5
TGTGCCAGCAGGATGACAGGGGACGAGCAGTACTTC
CASRMTGDEQYF
>.|TRBD2|TRBJ2-5|TRBV4-1
TGCGCCAGCAGCCAAGAGCGGGGGGCACAAGAGACCCAGTACTTC
CASSQERGAQETQYF
>once|TRBD2|TRBJ2-3|TRBV11-3
TGTGCCAGCAGCTTACTAGCGGGAGGGTCGGCAGATACGCAGTATTTT
CASSLLAGGSADTQYF
>.|.|TRBJ1-1|TRBV7-9
TGTGCCAGCAGCTTCCAGTCGAACACTGAAGCTTTCTTT
CASSFQSNTEAFF
>.|.|TRBJ1-1|TRBV28
TGTGCCAGCAGTCTCCCCCTGACAGAGAACACTGAAGCTTTCTTT
CASSLPLTENTEAFF
>.|.|TRBJ2-1|TRBV6-2/TRBV6-3
TGTGCCAGCAGTTACTCGCCCCCACGGGGGAGCAATGAGCAGTTCTTC
CASSYSPPRGSNEQFF
>few|TRBD2|TRBJ2-1|TRBV2
TGTGCCAGCAGTTCGAACCCTACTCTAGCGGGAGTCTCGGATGAGCAGTTCTTC
CASSSNPTLAGVSDEQFF
>few|.|TRBJ2-2|TRBV12-3/TRBV12-4
TGTGCCAGCAGCCCGCCCACAGATACCGGGGAGCTGTTTTTT
CASSPPTDTGELFF
>.|.|TRBJ2-1|TRBV10-3
TGTGCCAGCCTAGAGTCGTCCTACAATGAGCAGTTCTTC
CASLESSYNEQFF
>many|.|TRBJ2-1|TRBV20-1
TGCAGTGCTAGAACTGAAGGCGGCCTGAGAAGCGATGAGCAGTTCTTC
CSARTEGGLRSDEQFF
>.|.|TRBJ2-7|TRBV15
TGTGCCACCAGCAGAGAAGGGACCGGGACGAGCTCCTACGAGCAGTACTTC
CATSREGTGTSSYEQYF
>few|TRBD1|TRBJ2-6|TRBV12-3/TRBV12-4
TGTGCCAGCAGATCCCCGGGACAGGGGTTGGTTGGGGCCAACGTCCTGACTTTC
CASRSPGQGLVGANVLTF
>few|TRBD1|TRBJ2-3|TRBV15
TGTGCCACCAGCCCCCCGATCGGGACAGGGTATTGGGATACGCAGTATTTT
CATSPPIGTGYWDTQYF
>.|TRBD2|TRBJ2-1|TRBV20-1
TGCAGTGCTAGAGATAGGACTAGCGCCGACAATGAGCAGTTCTTC
CSARDRTSADNEQFF
>.|.|TRBJ2-1|TRBV4-1
TGCGCCAGCAGCGCACGTCCTCCAGACAATGAGCAGTTCTTC
CASSARPPDNEQFF
>.|.|TRBJ2-1|TRBV27
TGTGCCAGCAGTTTATCGGTGGGAGCGACCTCCTACAATGAGCAGTTCTTC
CASSLSVGATSYNEQFF
>.|.|TRBJ2-7|TRBV27
TGTGCCAGCAGTTTGCAGGGGCGCCCCGACGAGCAGTACTTC
CASSLQGRPDEQYF
>few|.|TRBJ2-3|TRBV27
TGTGCCAGCAGTTTAATAGGGGTCACAGGGACGGATACGCAGTATTTT
CASSLIGVTGTDTQYF
>few|.|TRBJ2-1|TRBV7-3
TGTGCCAGCAGCTTAATAGGAGGGGGGTATGACGAGCAGTTCTTC
CASSLIGGGYDEQFF
>.|.|TRBJ1-1|TRBV7-9
TGTGCCAGCAGCCTAGGGGTTGAAAGTTGGGAAGGGGGCACTGAAGCTTTCTTT
CASSLGVESWEGGTEAFF
>.|.|TRBJ1-1|TRBV6-5
TGTGCCAGCAGTTACATGGGGAACTTCAACACTGAAGCTTTCTTT
CASSYMGNFNTEAFF
>.|.|TRBJ2-2|TRBV10-3
TGTGCCATCAGGGGGGTTCCCGGGGAGCTGTTTTTT
CAIRGVPGELFF
>.|.|TRBJ2-7|TRBV5-6
TGTGCCAGCAGCTTGGACAGCGACGGCCCCTACGAGCAGTACTTC
CASSLDSDGPYEQYF